These 29 T cell receptor beta chains were all obtained from the same sample, sequenced in a study of blood T cells in healthy people across ages. Primed by a sample-barcoded 5' primer and a J-beta primer mix, a second PCR proceeded for roughly 7 to 11 cycles. TCRdb independently ran MiXCR on the 5' RACE reads; one entry per CDR3 protein. The sample has roughly 800,000 distinct CDR3 sequences, 20% to 25% seen once. These same records also appear under a second study, on T cells of mothers and their children.

Specimen: blood. These receptors came from a boy between 10 and 17 years old in good health.

The V call is TRBV4-1, the J call TRBJ2-7, with TRBD2 matching over 10 bases. The CDR3 covers 16 residues. The V gene's germline CDR1 is MGHRA and CDR2 YSYEKL. The junction had 10 bases not matched to a gene; V was cut back by 4 bases and J by 4 bases. The DNA of the CDR3 is TGCGCCAGCAGCCCAACCCAGCGGGAGGGCCCTTACGAGCAGTACTTC. Translated: CASSPTQREGPYEQYF.

The chain links TRBV4-3 to TRBJ1-2; the match to TRBD1 covers 9 bases. CDR3 length: 15 residues. Germline CDR1 LGHNA, CDR2 YSLEER. J lost 2 bases, V lost 4 bases, and 5 bases had no gene match. The CDR3 region has the DNA TGCGCCAGCAGCCGCGCCGGGACAGGGAACTATGGCTACACCTTC. As protein: CASSRAGTGNYGYTF.

The chain links TRBV19 to TRBJ2-3; D is undetermined. Deletions cut 3 bases from V and 3 bases from J, with 1 base between. The germline V gene encodes CDR1 LNHDA and CDR2 SQIVND (reference sequence). The CDR3 sequence is 11 residues long. CDR3 protein: CASSMTDTQYF. The DNA of the CDR3 is TGTGCCAGTAGTATGACAGATACGCAGTATTTT.

V is TRBV29-1 and J is TRBJ2-1, with D possibly being TRBD1 or TRBD2 (5 bases each). The CDR3 is made up of 13 amino acids. Trimming removed 3 bases at V and 9 bases at J, with 15 bases between. The germline V gene has CDR1 SQVTM and CDR2 ANQGSEA. CDR3 bases: TGCAGCGTTGAGGCCTCGGCTGGGGGTGAGCAGTTCTTC. Its translation: CSVEASAGGEQFF.

This clonotype was counted once. The CDR3 DNA follows: TGCGCCAGCAGCCAAGATCTCGGGTTTTTTTGGATGAACACTGAAGCTTTCTTT. This sequence encodes CASSQDLGFFWMNTEAFF. The gene calls are TRBV4-3 and TRBJ1-1; D is undetermined. The CDR3 runs 18 residues. CDR1 LGHNA and CDR2 YSLEER come from the germline V gene. The V end was cut by 0 bases, the J end by 0 bases, with 17 bases between.

This clonotype was observed a few times. This chain connects TRBV29-1 to TRBJ2-3, with D uncertain. The V end lost 2 bases, the J end lost 4 bases, and 7 bases lay between the germline ends. The length of the CDR3 is 12 residues. Germline CDR1 reads SQVTM; CDR2 reads ANQGSEA. In DNA form, the CDR3 reads TGCAGCGTTGAATTGGAAGCAGATACGCAGTATTTT. Translation gives CSVELEADTQYF.

The genes are TRBV20-1 and TRBJ2-7; possible D gene TRBD1, 5 bases. Germline lookup yields CDR1 DFQATT and CDR2 SNEGSKA (reference sequence). The CDR3 contains 16 residues. The ends were cut back, 5 bases at V and 7 bases at J, with 27 bases in the middle. CDR3 protein: CSASPIVGGDHREQYF. The CDR3, as DNA: TGCAGTGCTTCCCCCATTGTAGGCGGAGACCACAGGGAGCAGTACTTC.

Here the CDR3 reads CASRPRSGGSTDTQYF. DNA for the CDR3: TGTGCCAGCAGGCCGCGCAGCGGGGGAAGCACAGATACGCAGTATTTT. The V call is TRBV6-8, the J call TRBJ2-3, with 8 bases identical to TRBD2. The CDR3 extends over 16 amino acids. CDR1 and CDR2 (germline): MNHGY, SAAAGT. V gave up 6 bases and J gave up 0 bases; unmatched junction bases: 8.

This clonotype was counted only a few times. The chain uses TRBV29-1 and TRBJ2-5; 9 bases are shared with TRBD2. The CDR3 has 14 amino acids. The germline CDR1 and CDR2 sequences are SQVTM and ANQGSEA. Trimming at V came to 4 bases and at J to 3 bases, leaving 6 bases not matched to a gene. This CDR3 is CSVGWLAGKETQYF. The CDR3 coding sequence is TGCAGCGTTGGGTGGCTAGCGGGAAAAGAGACCCAGTACTTC.

This clonotype came up a few times. The chain links TRBV20-1 to TRBJ2-5; D may be TRBD1 (6 bases). CDR1 and CDR2 from the germline V gene are DFQATT and SNEGSKA (reference sequence). The CDR3 contains 16 residues. Between the trimmed V and J ends, which lost 0 bases and 3 bases, there was a span of 17 bases. In DNA form, the CDR3 reads TGCAGTGCTAGAGATCTATACCGGACAGAAAAAGAGACCCAGTACTTC. Amino acid sequence: CSARDLYRTEKETQYF.

Of note for this clonotype: Germline and junction disagree at one end, which may indicate a read error. The chain joins TRBV7-2 to TRBJ2-7; D gene uncertain. The CDR3 totals 15 residues. CDR1 and CDR2 (germline): SGHTA, FQGNSA. The CDR3: CASSRAYRSTYEQHF. CDR3 sequence (DNA): TGTGCCAGCAGTAGAGCCTATCGATCCACCTACGAGCAGCACTTC.

The chain combines TRBV11-2 with TRBJ2-3; TRBD2 is a possible D gene (6 bases). Germline values: CDR1 SGHAT, CDR2 FQNNGV. CDR3 length equals 15 residues. The V gene lost 5 bases and the J gene lost 0 bases, with 12 bases spanning the gap. This CDR3 reads CASSPRGTSTDTQYF. CDR3 in DNA: TGTGCCAGCAGCCCACGGGGGACCAGCACAGATACGCAGTATTTT.

The rearrangement links TRBV20-1 to TRBJ1-2; TRBD1 matches at 8 bases. The CDR3 extends over 13 amino acids. Germline V CDR1 and CDR2: DFQATT, SNEGSKA (reference sequence). V shed 3 bases and J 4 bases; nucleotides not matched to a gene: 4. CDR3 amino acids: CSARDREGYGYTF. CDR3 DNA: TGCAGTGCTAGGGACAGGGAAGGCTATGGCTACACCTTC.

The rearrangement links TRBV7-3 to TRBJ1-3, with a tentative D call TRBD1 (5 bases). Germline CDR1 and CDR2: SGHTA and FQGTGA. V gave up 4 bases and J gave up 1 base, with 14 bases separating them. This CDR3 is built from 16 residues. The CDR3 reads CASSSGRGLSGNTIYF. The CDR3 DNA sequence: TGTGCCAGCAGCTCGGGGAGGGGATTGTCTGGAAACACCATATATTTT.

The chain joins TRBV14 to TRBJ2-1; 9 bases are shared with TRBD1. Trimming removed 5 bases from V and 5 bases from J; junction bases left unmatched: 7. Germline V gives CDR1 SGHDN, CDR2 FVKESK. The CDR3 length is 15 residues. CDR3 nucleotide sequence: TGTGCCAGCAGCATGGTTGACAGGGGGAACAATGAGCAGTTCTTC. Translation gives CASSMVDRGNNEQFF.

The J gene is TRBJ2-7, the V gene TRBV29-1; 12 nucleotides agree with TRBD1. V lost 6 bases, J lost 6 bases, and 9 bases stayed unmatched. The CDR3 loop spans 14 amino acids. Germline assignment: CDR1 SQVTM and CDR2 ANQGSEA. CDR3 sequence: CSVGGQGALSEQYF. The CDR3 bases are TGCAGCGTGGGGGGACAGGGGGCTTTATCCGAGCAGTACTTC.

The J gene is TRBJ2-2, the V gene TRBV4-1; the match to TRBD1 covers 7 bases. There are 17 residues in the CDR3. Trimming took 1 base from V and 4 from J; bases not matched to a gene: 9. CDR1 is MGHRA, CDR2 YSYEKL, per germline. CDR3 loop: CASSQGYSQGITGELFF. CDR3 sequence (DNA): TGCGCCAGCAGCCAAGGGTATTCACAGGGGATCACCGGGGAGCTGTTTTTT.

The J gene is TRBJ2-5, the V gene TRBV27; TRBD1 aligns across 7 bases. Germline values: CDR1 MNHEY, CDR2 SMNVEV (reference sequence). V dropped 6 bases and J dropped 4; count of bases not matched to a gene: 8. This CDR3 comprises 14 residues. CDR3 sequence: CASRRQGSIETQYF. The DNA of the CDR3 is TGTGCCAGCAGAAGACAGGGAAGCATAGAGACCCAGTACTTC.

The chain uses TRBV29-1 and TRBJ2-1; 8 bases are shared with TRBD2. Germline CDR1 reads SQVTM; CDR2 reads ANQGSEA. The CDR3 runs to 15 residues. The V gene end was trimmed by 4 bases and the J gene end by 9 bases; junction bases not matched to a gene: 14. The CDR3 region is CSVVGLGGRYGEQFF. CDR3 bases: TGCAGCGTTGTGGGTCTTGGCGGGAGGTATGGTGAGCAGTTCTTC.

V gene TRBV4-1 combines with J gene TRBJ2-1; maybe TRBD1 (6 bases). The J call may be faulty, since TRBJ2-7 better matches the DNA end. Germline loops: CDR1 MGHRA, CDR2 YSYEKL. The length of the CDR3 is 15 residues. The CDR3 DNA reads as TGCGCCAGCAGCCAAGCGGACAGTAGCTCCTACGAGCAGTACTTC. Protein: CASSQADSSSYEQYF.

This rearrangement joins TRBV15 to TRBJ2-5; D might be TRBD1 or TRBD2, each matching 6 bases. The CDR3 has 15 residues. Germline CDR1 is LNHNV and CDR2 is YYDKDF (reference sequence). V was pared by 1 base and J by 8 bases, with 17 bases between. The CDR3 is CATSRAGGPTGTQYF. DNA for the CDR3: TGTGCCACCAGCAGAGCCGGGGGCCCCACTGGTACCCAGTACTTC.

This clonotype was seen only a few times. V gene TRBV29-1 combines with J gene TRBJ2-3, with TRBD1 identical over 8 bases. Germline trimming cut 1 base from V and 8 bases from J; bases unmatched to any gene: 11. Looked up from germline, CDR1 is SQVTM and CDR2 is ANQGSEA. This CDR3 is 15 amino acids long. CDR3 DNA: TGCAGCGTTGAAGGCATGGACAGGGAGGACGGTACGCAGTATTTT. This sequence encodes CSVEGMDREDGTQYF.

There are a few counts of this clonotype. The J gene is TRBJ1-2, the V gene TRBV7-9; D not resolved. V gave up 1 base and J gave up 4 bases, with 22 bases separating them. CDR1 is SEHNR and CDR2 is FQNEAQ in the germline V gene (reference sequence). The length of the CDR3 is 18 residues. In DNA form, the CDR3 reads TGTGCCAGCAGCTTAGTTCCCAGTACACGAGGACTGCGCTATGGCTACACCTTC. As protein: CASSLVPSTRGLRYGYTF.

This clonotype was counted only a few times. This chain connects TRBV7-3 to TRBJ2-3; 7 bases fit TRBD2. CDR1 SGHTA and CDR2 FQGTGA come from the germline V gene. V dropped 2 bases and J dropped 5; count of bases not matched to a gene: 7. The CDR3 is 15 residues long. DNA for the CDR3: TGTGCCAGCAGCTTATCGGCGGGGGAGGTAGATACGCAGTATTTT. This sequence encodes CASSLSAGEVDTQYF.

This sequence joins TRBV6-6 and TRBJ1-1; D perhaps matches TRBD1 (5 bases). The CDR3 is 12 residues long. Trimming took 7 bases from V and 5 from J, leaving 11 bases between them. Per the germline V gene, CDR1 is MNHNY and CDR2 is SVGAGI (reference sequence). The CDR3 DNA follows: TGTGCCAGCATTAACCCAGGGACTGAAGCTTTCTTT. Translation gives CASINPGTEAFF.

CDR3 sequence reads: CASSQDIVGLADKETQYF. The CDR3 DNA reads as TGCGCCAGCAGCCAAGATATCGTCGGACTAGCGGATAAAGAGACCCAGTACTTC. The chain joins TRBV4-1 to TRBJ2-5, with TRBD2 matching 10 bases. Per the germline V gene, CDR1 is MGHRA and CDR2 is YSYEKL. The CDR3 totals 18 residues. Germline trimming cut 0 bases from V and 3 bases from J; bases unmatched to any gene: 10.

V usage is TRBV4-1 and J usage is TRBJ2-1, with D uncertain. This CDR3 has 13 amino acids. In germline, CDR1 is MGHRA, CDR2 YSYEKL. V gave up 3 bases and J gave up 3 bases, with 6 bases separating them. The CDR3: CASSHQSYNEQFF. The CDR3 nucleotides are TGCGCCAGCAGCCACCAGAGCTACAATGAGCAGTTCTTC.

This clonotype has just a few counts. The rearrangement links TRBV20-1 to TRBJ2-2, with D unclear. V was trimmed by 0 bases and J by 5 bases, leaving 10 bases between them. Germline CDR1 and CDR2: DFQATT and SNEGSKA (reference sequence). There are 14 residues in the CDR3. CDR3 protein: CSARDVGVTGELFF. For the CDR3, the DNA is TGCAGTGCTAGAGATGTAGGAGTAACCGGGGAGCTGTTTTTT.

This clonotype was detected a few times. The chain employs TRBV9 and TRBJ2-1; D could derive from TRBD1 or TRBD2 (5 bases each). Trimming took 3 bases from V and 1 from J, leaving 11 bases between them. Per the germline V gene, CDR1 is SGDLS and CDR2 is YYNGEE. This CDR3 has 15 residues. This CDR3 is CASSAPGGSYNEQFF. The CDR3 bases are TGTGCCAGCAGCGCGCCTGGGGGATCCTACAATGAGCAGTTCTTC.